The clone carrying this T cell receptor beta chain was seen many times. Its target is not known. This CDR3 is 15 amino acids long. CDR1 is SGHTA and CDR2 is FQGTGA in the germline V gene. The V and J ends lost 5 bases and 1 base, in that order; junction bases with no gene match: 6. The data originate from a study of T cell repertoires in cytomegalovirus infection. The study's findings and limits: Dominating the ex vivo response were TCR beta clonotypes that were CMV-specific and HLA-C-restricted.

From the reads, TCRdb called clonotypes with MiXCR, one entry per CDR3 protein. The sample consists of approximately 500,000 distinct CDR3 sequences, more than 15% of them appearing once. The sequence derives from a human donor in good health (CMV status not recorded). Some clones in this sample may be carry-over from other donors' samples. This chain links TRBV7-3 with TRBJ1-1; TRBD1 matches at 8 bases. The sample was CD8+ T cells from PBMCs. CDR3 in amino acids: CASSPSGQGNTEAFF. The CDR3 nucleotides are TGTGCCAGCAGCCCATCTGGACAGGGGAACACTGAAGCTTTCTTT. The complete variable domain, with remaining parts taken from reference TRBV7-3 and TRBJ1-1, reads GAGVSQTPSNKVTEKGKYVELRCDPISGHTALYWYRQSLGQGPEFLIYFQGTGAADDSGLPNDRFFAVRPEGSVSTLKIQRTERGDSAVYLCASSPSGQGNTEAFFGQGTRLTVV.